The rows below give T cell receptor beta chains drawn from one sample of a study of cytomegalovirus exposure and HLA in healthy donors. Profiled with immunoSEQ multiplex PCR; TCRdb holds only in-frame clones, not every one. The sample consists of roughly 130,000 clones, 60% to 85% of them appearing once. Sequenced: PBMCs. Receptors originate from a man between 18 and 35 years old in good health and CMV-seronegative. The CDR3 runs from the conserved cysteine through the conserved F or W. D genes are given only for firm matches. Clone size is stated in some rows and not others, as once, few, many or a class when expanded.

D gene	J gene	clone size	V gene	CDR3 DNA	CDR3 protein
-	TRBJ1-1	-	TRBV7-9	TGTGCCAGCAGCCCCTGGGGGGGGCGAGACACTGAAGCTTTCTTT	CASSPWGGRDTEAFF
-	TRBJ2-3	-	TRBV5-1	TGCGCCAGCAGCTCCGGACATAGCACAGATACGCAGTATTTT	CASSSGHSTDTQYF
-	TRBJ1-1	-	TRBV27	TGTGCCAGCAGTCCCACTACAGGGCAGAACACTGAAGCTTTCTTT	CASSPTTGQNTEAFF
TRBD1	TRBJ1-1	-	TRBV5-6	TGTGCCAGCAGCTTAACAGGGGGGATAGAAGCTTTCTTT	CASSLTGGIEAFF
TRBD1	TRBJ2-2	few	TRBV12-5	TGTGCTAGTGGTTTGGGACAGGGGCCTTACACGAACACCGGGGAGCTGTTTTTT	CASGLGQGPYTNTGELFF
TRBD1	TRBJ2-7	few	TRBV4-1	TGCGCCAGCAGCCAAGCCGGGACAGGACCCTACGAGCAGTACTTC	CASSQAGTGPYEQYF
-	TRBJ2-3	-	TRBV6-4	TGTGCCAGCAGTGAGCGGGACTTTAGCACAGATACGCAGTATTTT	CASSERDFSTDTQYF
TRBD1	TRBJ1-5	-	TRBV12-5	TGTGCTAGTGGTTTGGTATTCTGGGGATCGGCAGGGGGCCTCAATAGCAATCAGCCCCAGCATTTT	CASGLVFWGSAGGLNSNQPQHF
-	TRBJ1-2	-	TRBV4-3	TGCGCCAGCAGCCAAGTCGGCGGGGCAACTAACTATGGCTACACCTTC	CASSQVGGATNYGYTF
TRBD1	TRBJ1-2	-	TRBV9	TGTGCCAGCAGCGCGGAGGCGAGGGGACAGGGGGCACAAGGCTACACCTTC	CASSAEARGQGAQGYTF
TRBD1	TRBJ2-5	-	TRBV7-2	TGTGCCAGCAGCTCGGGACAGAGACGGCGAGAGACCCAGTACTTC	CASSSGQRRRETQYF
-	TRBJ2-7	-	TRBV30	TGTGCCTGGTCGACAGGAGGTCTTTACGAGCAGTACTTC	CAWSTGGLYEQYF
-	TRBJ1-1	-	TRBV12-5	TGTGCTAGTGCCTTCTCTGAAGCTTTCTTT	CASAFSEAFF
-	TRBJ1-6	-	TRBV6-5	TGTGCCAGTTCCAGGGCCCTGGGGTATAATTCACCCCTCCACTTT	CASSRALGYNSPLHF
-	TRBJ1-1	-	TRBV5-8	TGTGCCAGCAGCTACCGGGGGGAATCTGAAGCTTTCTTT	CASSYRGESEAFF
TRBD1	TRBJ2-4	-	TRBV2	TGTGCCAGCAGCCCCGGACAGGGCTGGGTCAAAAACATTCAGTACTTC	CASSPGQGWVKNIQYF
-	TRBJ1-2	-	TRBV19	TGTGCCAGTAGTCCTCTAGGCTCCCGCTCTAACTATGGCTACACCTTC	CASSPLGSRSNYGYTF
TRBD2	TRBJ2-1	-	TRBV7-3	TGTGCCAGCAGCCCGTTAGCGGGGGCCTTTTACAATGAGCAGTTCTTC	CASSPLAGAFYNEQFF
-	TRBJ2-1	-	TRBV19	TGTGCCAGTACTTTCTCCTACAATGAGCAGTTCTTC	CASTFSYNEQFF
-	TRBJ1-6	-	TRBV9	TGTGCCAGCAGCCCCACTGGGGGCAGGCATTCACCCCTCCACTTT	CASSPTGGRHSPLHF
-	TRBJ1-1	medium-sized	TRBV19	TGTGCCAGTACCGGACTGAGACTTGACGGCACTGAAGCTTTCTTT	CASTGLRLDGTEAFF
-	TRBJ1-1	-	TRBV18	TGTGCCAGCTCACCACCGATCCGGACTGAAGCTTTCTTT	CASSPPIRTEAFF
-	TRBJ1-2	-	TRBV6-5	TGTGCCGCCGGGGGACGGAGCTATGGCTACACCTTC	CAAGGRSYGYTF
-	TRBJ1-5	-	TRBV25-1	TGTGCCAGCAGTGAATCGGAGTTTCAGCCCCAGCATTTT	CASSESEFQPQHF
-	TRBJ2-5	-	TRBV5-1	TGCGCCAGCAGCTTAAAGAAGAACAGTACAGAGACCCAGTACTTC	CASSLKKNSTETQYF
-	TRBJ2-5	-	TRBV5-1	TGCGCCAGCGTCAAGAGCGGCGAAGAGACCCAGTACTTC	CASVKSGEETQYF
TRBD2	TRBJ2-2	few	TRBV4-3	TGCGCCAGCAGCCAGGGACTAGCGGGGGGAATTGGGACCGGGGAGCTGTTTTTT	CASSQGLAGGIGTGELFF
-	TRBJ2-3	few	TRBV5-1	TGCGCCAGCAGCTCCAGGGGAGGGGGGTACACAGATACGCAGTATTTT	CASSSRGGGYTDTQYF
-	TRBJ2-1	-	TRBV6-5	TGTGCCAGCAGTTACTCGCGGCCCCCCGGGGATGAGCAGTTCTTC	CASSYSRPPGDEQFF
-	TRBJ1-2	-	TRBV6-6	TGTGCCAGCACACGGGGGGGCCTTGGCTACACCTTC	CASTRGGLGYTF
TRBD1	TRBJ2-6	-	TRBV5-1	TGCGCCAGCGGTGGACAGGGGAGAGTAGCTGGGGCCAACGTCCTGACTTTC	CASGGQGRVAGANVLTF
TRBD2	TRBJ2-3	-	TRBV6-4	TGTGCCAGCAGTGAAAGCGGGGGGGCGACAGATACGCAGTATTTT	CASSESGGATDTQYF
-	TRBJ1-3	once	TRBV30	TGTGCCTGGAGAAAGGGACAAAGCTCTGGAAACACCATATATTTT	CAWRKGQSSGNTIYF
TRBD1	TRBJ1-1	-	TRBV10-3	TGTGCCATCAGCGCAGGGGGCACTGAAGCTTTCTTT	CAISAGGTEAFF
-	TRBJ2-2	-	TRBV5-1	TGCGCCAGCAGCACCAACCCGGACTACGGGACCGGGGAGCTGTTTTTT	CASSTNPDYGTGELFF
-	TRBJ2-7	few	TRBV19	TGTGCCAGTACTCGAAGTGGGGCAGGAGAGCAGTACTTC	CASTRSGAGEQYF
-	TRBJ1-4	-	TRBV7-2	TGTGCCAGCAGCTTACCCTCCCGTAATGAAAAACTGTTTTTT	CASSLPSRNEKLFF
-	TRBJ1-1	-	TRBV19	TGTGCCAGTAGTATTCCCGGCGGTGAAGCTTTCTTT	CASSIPGGEAFF
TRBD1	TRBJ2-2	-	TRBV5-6	TGTGCCAGCAGCTTGGCCCTGACAGGGGGCGTCACCGGGGAGCTGTTTTTT	CASSLALTGGVTGELFF
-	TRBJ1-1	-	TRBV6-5	TGTGCCAGCAGACGAGGCACTGAAGCTTTCTTT	CASRRGTEAFF
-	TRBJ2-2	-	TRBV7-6	TGTGCCAGCAGCTTACCGGGTGGGGGAGGTGTTAACACCGGGGAGCTGTTTTTT	CASSLPGGGGVNTGELFF
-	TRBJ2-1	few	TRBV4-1	TGCGCCAGCAGCCAAGGAGGTGAGCAGTTCTTC	CASSQGGEQFF
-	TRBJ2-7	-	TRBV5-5	TGTGCCAGCACCCGGAGAGGTATGGAGCGTGGTATCGACGAGCAGTACTTC	CASTRRGMERGIDEQYF
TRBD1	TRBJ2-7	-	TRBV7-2	TGTGCCAGCAGCCCCCGCCCCTACAGGGGAAGGGGCAACGAGCAGTACTTC	CASSPRPYRGRGNEQYF
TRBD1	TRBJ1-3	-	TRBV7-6	TGTGCCAGCAGACAGGGGACAAACACCAGGCCTTATTTT	CASRQGTNTRPYF
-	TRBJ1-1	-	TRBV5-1	TGCGCCAGCAGCTTGGGAGGGGGTGGGACTGAAGCTTTCTTT	CASSLGGGGTEAFF
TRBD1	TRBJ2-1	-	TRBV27	TGTGCCAGCAGTTTATCGATGTATCCCAGGGGGCGCGGGAATGAGCAGTTCTTC	CASSLSMYPRGRGNEQFF
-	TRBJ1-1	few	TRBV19	TGTGCCAGTAGGACAGAGTCAGGTGGGAACACTGAAGCTTTCTTT	CASRTESGGNTEAFF
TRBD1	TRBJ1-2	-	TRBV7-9	TGTGCCAGCAGCTTAGGAGCAGGGGGCAACAGATCCTACGGCTACACCTTC	CASSLGAGGNRSYGYTF
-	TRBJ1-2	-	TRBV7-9	TGTTCCAGCAGCCTAGGGGGGGATGGCTACACCTTC	CSSSLGGDGYTF
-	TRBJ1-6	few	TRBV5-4	TGTGCCAGCAGCTTGGCCTCCCCGGGTTCACCCCTCCACTTT	CASSLASPGSPLHF
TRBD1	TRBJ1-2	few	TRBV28	TGTGCCAGCAGTTCCTTAGGACAGGGATACTATGGCTACACCTTC	CASSSLGQGYYGYTF
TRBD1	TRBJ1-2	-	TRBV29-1	TGCAGCGTTGGACAGGGCGAACACTATGGCTACACCTTC	CSVGQGEHYGYTF
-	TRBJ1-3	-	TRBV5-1	TGCGCCAGCAGCTTGGCCGGTTCTGGAAACACCATATATTTT	CASSLAGSGNTIYF